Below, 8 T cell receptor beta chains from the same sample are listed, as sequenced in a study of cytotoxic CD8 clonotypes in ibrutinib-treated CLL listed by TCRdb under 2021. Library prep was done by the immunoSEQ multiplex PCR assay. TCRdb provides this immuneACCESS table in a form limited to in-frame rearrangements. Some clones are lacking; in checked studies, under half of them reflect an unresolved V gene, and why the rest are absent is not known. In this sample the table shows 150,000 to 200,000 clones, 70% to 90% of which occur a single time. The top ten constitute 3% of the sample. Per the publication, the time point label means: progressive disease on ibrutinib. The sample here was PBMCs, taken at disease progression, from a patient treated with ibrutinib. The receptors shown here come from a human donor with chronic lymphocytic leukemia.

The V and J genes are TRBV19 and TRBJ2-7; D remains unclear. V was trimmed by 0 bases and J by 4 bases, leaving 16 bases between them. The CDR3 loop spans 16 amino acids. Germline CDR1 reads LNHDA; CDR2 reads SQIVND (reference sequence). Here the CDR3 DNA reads TGTGCCAGTAGTATAGATCGGGCAGCAGGAATGTACGAGCAGTACTTC. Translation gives CASSIDRAAGMYEQYF.

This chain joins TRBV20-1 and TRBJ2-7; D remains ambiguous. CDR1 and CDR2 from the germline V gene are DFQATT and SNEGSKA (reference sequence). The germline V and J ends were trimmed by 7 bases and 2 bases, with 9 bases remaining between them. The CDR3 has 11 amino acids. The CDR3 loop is CSGVTAYEQYF. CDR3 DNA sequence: TGCAGTGGTGTAACAGCCTACGAGCAGTACTTC.

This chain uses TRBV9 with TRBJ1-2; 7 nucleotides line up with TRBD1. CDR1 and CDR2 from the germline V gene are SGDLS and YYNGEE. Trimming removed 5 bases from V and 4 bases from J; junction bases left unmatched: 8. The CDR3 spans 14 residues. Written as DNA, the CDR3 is TGTGCCAGCAGTGATACCGGGACAGCCTATGGCTACACCTTC. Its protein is CASSDTGTAYGYTF.

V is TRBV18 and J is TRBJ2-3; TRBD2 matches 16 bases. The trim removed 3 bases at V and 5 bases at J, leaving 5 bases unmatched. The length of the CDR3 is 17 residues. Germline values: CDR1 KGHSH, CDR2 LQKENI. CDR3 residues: CASSPGTSGRARDTQYF. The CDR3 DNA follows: TGTGCCAGCTCACCCGGGACTAGCGGGAGGGCAAGAGATACGCAGTATTTT.

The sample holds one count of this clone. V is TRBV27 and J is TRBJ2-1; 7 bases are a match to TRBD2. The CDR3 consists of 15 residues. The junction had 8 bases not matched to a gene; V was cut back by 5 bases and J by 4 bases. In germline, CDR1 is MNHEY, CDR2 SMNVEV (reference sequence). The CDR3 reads CASSIFAGVYNEQFF. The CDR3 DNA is TGTGCCAGCAGTATCTTCGCGGGGGTTTACAATGAGCAGTTCTTC.

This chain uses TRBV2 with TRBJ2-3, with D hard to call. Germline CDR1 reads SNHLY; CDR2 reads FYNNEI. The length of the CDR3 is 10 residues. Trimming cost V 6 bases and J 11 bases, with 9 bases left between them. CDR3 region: CASRTFRQYF. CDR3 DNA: TGTGCCAGCAGGACATTCCGGCAGTATTTT. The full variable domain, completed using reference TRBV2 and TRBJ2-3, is EPEVTQTPSHQVTQMGQEVILRCVPISNHLYFYWYRQILGQKVEFLVSFYNNEISEKSEIFDDQFSVERPDGSNFTLKIRSTKLEDSAMYFCASRTFRQYFGPGTRLTVL.

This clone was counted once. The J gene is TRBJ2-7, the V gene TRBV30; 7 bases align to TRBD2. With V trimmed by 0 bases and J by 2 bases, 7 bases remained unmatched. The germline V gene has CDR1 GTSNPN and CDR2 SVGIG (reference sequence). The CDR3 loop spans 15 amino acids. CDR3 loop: CAWSVLAGGTYEQYF. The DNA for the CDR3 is TGTGCCTGGAGTGTTTTAGCGGGTGGAACCTACGAGCAGTACTTC.

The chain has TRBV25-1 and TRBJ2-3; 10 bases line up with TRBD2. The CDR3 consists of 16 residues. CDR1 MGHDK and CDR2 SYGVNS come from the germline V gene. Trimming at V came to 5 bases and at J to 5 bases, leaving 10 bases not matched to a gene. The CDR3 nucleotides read TGTGCCAGCAGTTGGATAGCGGGAGGCCAGGGAGATACGCAGTATTTT. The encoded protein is CASSWIAGGQGDTQYF.